This T cell receptor (beta chain) was captured by sequencing in a study of T cell responses to AZD1222 COVID-19 vaccine. Overall study results and limits: Just six AZD1222 recipients tested seropositive at baseline. Vaccine-associated CD4 TCRs ranged over spike, dominating at 160-218 and 743-854. No repertoire was sampled before or during the peak T cell response, only after it.

This CDR3 has 15 amino acids. The germline gives CDR1 SGHNT, CDR2 YYREEE (reference sequence). After removal of 1 base from V and 4 bases from J, the junction contained 3 bases not matched to a gene. The protocol was immunoSEQ multiplex PCR, while the TCRdb copy is restricted to in-frame clones and leaves out a portion. The table has around 69,000 clones, around nine tenths seen once. As for this clone: Its antigen is still unknown.

This clonotype was sampled from an adult in good health. This chain joins TRBV5-4 and TRBJ2-2, with 8 bases aligning to TRBD2. Sequenced material: peripheral blood, taken on day 0 of AZD1222 vaccination. Written as DNA, the CDR3 is TGTGCCAGCAGCTTGCAAGCGGGGGTCACCGGGGAGCTGTTTTTT. Translation gives CASSLQAGVTGELFF. Filled out from reference TRBV5-4 and TRBJ2-2, the complete variable domain reads ETGVTQSPTHLIKTRGQQVTLRCSSQSGHNTVSWYQQALGQGPQFIFQYYREEENGRGNFPPRFSGLQFPNYSSELNVNALELDDSALYLCASSLQAGVTGELFFGEGSRLTVL.